In this sample, the clone carrying this T cell receptor (beta chain) turned up many times. Its antigen remains unidentified. TCR cDNA libraries were made from RNA using a previously described, modified protocol. TCRdb recomputed calls from the 5' RACE reads with MiXCR, one row per CDR3 protein. The repertoire has 300,000 to 400,000 distinct CDR3 sequences, over 25% of them found once; the top ten carry more than 5.5%. This CDR3 has 16 amino acids. The data originate from a study of identical twins' blood T cells. Study outcomes and limitations: Environmental influences on twin similarity could not be excluded.

The rearrangement uses TRBV3-2 and TRBJ1-6. TRBV3-2 is a pseudogene locus. This receptor was obtained from a woman aged 18 to 49 in good health. Sequenced sample: PBMCs. CDR3 loop: CASSQDKGILNSPLHF. As DNA, the CDR3 is TGTGCCAGCAGCCAAGATAAGGGAATCCTTAATTCACCCCTCCACTTT.